This T cell receptor beta chain was sequenced for a study of blood T cell repertoires in COVID-19. Study-level background: In each case, the material was cDNA or gDNA derived from T cells, B-cell-depleted T cells, or PBMCs.

This CDR3 comprises 12 residues. V shed 6 bases and J shed 2 bases, with 7 bases lying between them. CDR1 is PRHDT and CDR2 is FYEKMQ in the germline V gene (reference sequence). Sequencing was performed with immunoSEQ multiplex PCR; in TCRdb, only in-frame clones are kept and a portion is missing. The sample lists fewer than 250,000 clones; approximately 87% were seen once. Sequenced: peripheral blood. The J gene is TRBJ2-5, the V gene TRBV13; weak D call: TRBD1 (5 bases). The source is a woman in her 70s with acute or convalescent COVID-19. The CDR3 nucleotides read TGTGCCAGCAGAGGGGTTCAAGAGACCCAGTACTTC. Residues: CASRGVQETQYF.